These 16 T cell receptor beta chains were all obtained from the same sample, sequenced in a study of cytomegalovirus exposure and HLA in healthy donors. It was with 60 Vbeta and 13 Jbeta primers that the PCR ran. Repertoires were generated with immunoSEQ multiplex PCR, while TCRdb's copy carries only in-frame clones and drops some. Among roughly 200,000 clones listed, roughly three quarters were seen once. The sample consisted of PBMCs. The receptor source for this set is a male donor in good health and CMV-seronegative.

The rearrangement joins TRBV5-8 to TRBJ2-1, with TRBD1 identical over 8 bases. CDR3 length equals 14 residues. Trimming removed 3 bases from V and 9 bases from J; junction bases left unmatched: 8. Germline assignment: CDR1 SGHTS and CDR2 YDEGEE. This chain's CDR3 is CASSSRTGWGEQFF. The CDR3, as DNA: TGTGCCAGCAGCTCAAGGACAGGGTGGGGTGAGCAGTTCTTC.

Only one count was recorded for this clone. The chain combines TRBV27 with TRBJ2-1, with D hard to call. The germline CDR1 and CDR2 sequences are MNHEY and SMNVEV (reference sequence). The CDR3 is made up of 15 amino acids. Trimming shortened V by 2 bases and J by 0 bases, and 8 bases separated the two germline ends. The CDR3, as DNA: TGTGCCAGCAGTTTACTAGGTAGCTCCTACAATGAGCAGTTCTTC. It encodes CASSLLGSSYNEQFF.

There are a few counts of this clone. The chain employs TRBV7-7 and TRBJ2-3, with D unresolved. V dropped 5 bases and J dropped 2 bases, with 8 bases sitting between them. Germline V lookup: CDR1 SSHAT, CDR2 FNYEAQ (reference sequence). The CDR3 has 13 residues. CDR3 sequence: CASSQFDTDTQYF. The CDR3 DNA sequence: TGTGCCAGCAGCCAGTTTGACACAGATACGCAGTATTTT.

The J gene is TRBJ2-1, the V gene TRBV27; 12 nucleotides align to TRBD2. Germline-derived CDR1 and CDR2 are MNHEY and SMNVEV (reference sequence). The CDR3 length is 18 residues. V trimming: 2 bases; J trimming: 6 bases; junction bases outside the gene matches: 11. CDR3 protein: CASSLRPALAGGGNEQFF. The CDR3 DNA reads TGTGCCAGCAGTTTAAGGCCCGCACTAGCGGGAGGTGGCAATGAGCAGTTCTTC.

This clone was seen only once. V usage is TRBV9 and J usage is TRBJ2-2, with D perhaps matching TRBD2 (6 bases). Trimming shortened V by 4 bases and J by 2 bases, and 15 bases separated the two germline ends. The germline gives CDR1 SGDLS, CDR2 YYNGEE. CDR3 length: 16 residues. CDR3 in amino acids: CASSPRGDFNTGELFF. The DNA of the CDR3 is TGTGCCAGCAGCCCGCGGGGTGACTTTAACACCGGGGAGCTGTTTTTT.

The chain recombines TRBV6-1 with TRBJ1-5; D is ambiguous. The CDR3 runs to 14 residues. Deletions cut 2 bases from V and 4 bases from J, with 9 bases between. CDR1 is MNHNS, CDR2 SASEGT, per germline. The CDR3 region has the DNA TGTGCCAGCAGTGAATCGGGGAAGAATCAGCCCCAGCATTTT. Amino acid sequence: CASSESGKNQPQHF.

The V gene is TRBV19, the J gene TRBJ2-3; 8 positions match TRBD2. Germline V CDR1 and CDR2: LNHDA, SQIVND (reference sequence). Trimming took 1 base from V and 9 from J; bases not matched to a gene: 9. The CDR3 totals 15 residues. CDR3 protein: CASSIAGGGSVTQYF. The CDR3 DNA reads TGTGCCAGTAGTATAGCCGGCGGGGGGAGTGTCACGCAGTATTTT.

The chain is built from TRBV7-6 and TRBJ1-2; unclear D gene. Germline V lookup: CDR1 SGHVS, CDR2 FNYEAQ. The CDR3 length is 13 residues. V gave up 1 base and J gave up 8 bases, with 11 bases separating them. This chain's CDR3 is CASSLVGGRGYTF. In DNA form, the CDR3 reads TGTGCCAGCAGCTTAGTTGGAGGGAGAGGCTACACCTTC.

The sample holds one count of this clone. The V call is TRBV28, the J call TRBJ2-1; perhaps TRBD2 as D (5 bases). The CDR3 is 13 amino acids. Trimming took 10 bases from V and 6 from J, leaving 16 bases between them. Per the germline V gene, CDR1 is MDHEN and CDR2 is SYDVKM. Here the CDR3 reads CATDGRVGNEQFF. The CDR3 nucleotides read TGTGCCACCGACGGGCGGGTGGGCAATGAGCAGTTCTTC.

The rearrangement uses TRBV30 and TRBJ2-7; 7 bases align to TRBD1. Unmatched junction bases numbered 9, after V lost 0 bases and J lost 4 bases. This CDR3 region has 15 residues. Per germline, CDR1 GTSNPN and CDR2 SVGIG (reference sequence). CDR3: CAWSVLSGQVYEQYF. In DNA form, the CDR3 reads TGTGCCTGGAGTGTACTGAGCGGACAGGTATACGAGCAGTACTTC.

This chain uses TRBV30 with TRBJ1-6; D remains unclear. CDR3 length: 16 residues. Germline values: CDR1 GTSNPN, CDR2 SVGIG (reference sequence). V lost 3 bases, J lost 2 bases, and 14 bases lay in between. CDR3 in amino acids: CAWSSGGGTYNSPLHF. The CDR3, as DNA: TGTGCCTGGAGCTCAGGAGGTGGGACCTATAATTCACCCCTCCACTTT.

This clone was observed a handful of times. The rearrangement links TRBV5-1 to TRBJ2-7; possible D gene TRBD2, 6 bases. Germline V gives CDR1 SGHRS, CDR2 YFSETQ. The CDR3 totals 14 residues. Between the trimmed V and J ends, which lost 4 bases and 1 base, there was a span of 12 bases. This chain's CDR3 is CASSPRAGSYEQYF. In nucleotides, the CDR3 is TGCGCCAGCAGCCCCCGGGCGGGGTCCTACGAGCAGTACTTC.

This clone was seen once. The genes are TRBV5-4 and TRBJ1-1; maybe TRBD1 (6 bases). The germline CDR1 and CDR2 sequences are SGHNT and YYREEE (reference sequence). This CDR3 is 13 amino acids long. Trimming stripped 1 base from V and 5 bases from J, with 9 bases between. This CDR3 reads CASSLLQGTEAFF. The CDR3 nucleotides read TGTGCCAGCAGCTTGTTGCAGGGGACTGAAGCTTTCTTT.

The genes are TRBV2 and TRBJ1-4; 9 positions agree with TRBD1. CDR1 is SNHLY, CDR2 FYNNEI, per germline. The CDR3 sequence is 14 residues long. Unmatched junction bases numbered 2, after V lost 3 bases and J lost 6 bases. DNA of the CDR3: TGTGCCAGCAGTGATAGGACAGGGGATGAAAAACTGTTTTTT. Its protein is CASSDRTGDEKLFF.

This clone was seen only a few times. The rearrangement joins TRBV11-2 to TRBJ2-6, with 11 bases that match TRBD2. The germline V gene encodes CDR1 SGHAT and CDR2 FQNNGV. The CDR3 loop spans 18 amino acids. J was trimmed by 4 bases and V by 6 bases; bases with no gene match: 11. CDR3 sequence (DNA): TGTGCCAGCAGTCTTTCACTAGCGGGAGTGGAAGGGGCCAACGTCCTGACTTTC. Encoded protein: CASSLSLAGVEGANVLTF.

The chain combines TRBV4-1 with TRBJ1-1; 8 bases map to TRBD1. CDR1 and CDR2 (germline): MGHRA, YSYEKL. The CDR3 length is 15 residues. V shed 0 bases, J shed 5 bases, and the junction held 5 bases outside the gene matches. The CDR3: CASSQDRGRLTEAFF. The CDR3 DNA reads TGCGCCAGCAGCCAAGACAGGGGGCGGCTTACTGAAGCTTTCTTT.